These 24 T cell receptor beta chains originate from one sample sequenced in a study of blood T cell repertoires in COVID-19. The repertoire was sequenced with immunoSEQ multiplex PCR; TCRdb's copy has only in-frame clones and lacks some. Of under 350,000 clones in the sample, 86% were seen once. Specimen: PBMCs or T cells enriched from blood (not recorded which). The receptors originated from a woman aged 18-30 years who had recovered from COVID-19.

The chain employs TRBV6-1 and TRBJ1-4; D may be TRBD1 (5 bases). Germline V gene data show CDR1 as MNHNS and CDR2 as SASEGT. The CDR3 contains 16 residues. Trimming stripped 1 base from V and 8 bases from J, with 17 bases between. CDR3 in DNA: TGTGCCAGCAGTGAAGTCTTGGGGCAGGGAGGCGAAAAACTGTTTTTT. Its translation is CASSEVLGQGGEKLFF.

The V and J genes are TRBV2 and TRBJ2-7; D possibly corresponds to TRBD1 (9 bases). V dropped 6 bases and J dropped 2 bases, with 23 bases sitting between them. The CDR3 contains 17 residues. Germline CDR1 and CDR2: SNHLY and FYNNEI. The DNA of the CDR3 is TGTGCCAGCAGCGGGGGGGGCGGACAGGGGTTCCCCTACGAGCAGTACTTC. Translated: CASSGGGGQGFPYEQYF. Together with reference TRBV2 and TRBJ2-7, the CDR3 gives the full variable domain: EPEVTQTPSHQVTQMGQEVILRCVPISNHLYFYWYRQILGQKVEFLVSFYNNEISEKSEIFDDQFSVERPDGSNFTLKIRSTKLEDSAMYFCASSGGGGQGFPYEQYFGPGTRLTVT.

This clone has just a few counts. The chain employs TRBV30 and TRBJ1-1; D unresolved. V lost 3 bases to trimming and J lost 4 bases, with 15 bases between them. The CDR3 is 14 residues long. Germline V gives CDR1 GTSNPN, CDR2 SVGIG (reference sequence). CDR3 amino acids: CAWRYPAGSTEAFF. The CDR3 nucleotides read TGTGCCTGGAGGTACCCGGCAGGCTCCACTGAAGCTTTCTTT.

This chain connects TRBV6-5 to TRBJ2-7; 10 bases fit TRBD2. Trimming cost V 2 bases and J 5 bases; bases outside gene matches: 6. The CDR3 extends over 15 amino acids. The germline V gene has CDR1 MNHEY and CDR2 SVGAGI. This CDR3 reads CASSYGASGSHEQYF. The CDR3 coding sequence is TGTGCCAGCAGTTACGGGGCTAGCGGGAGCCACGAGCAGTACTTC.

CDR3 coding DNA: TGTGCCAGCACCGATTTCGGAGGACATGAGCAGTTCTTC. It is translated as CASTDFGGHEQFF. The rearrangement uses TRBV25-1 and TRBJ2-1; weak D call: TRBD2 (5 bases). The CDR3 has 13 residues. The V end lost 7 bases, the J end lost 8 bases, and 15 bases lay between the germline ends. The V gene's germline CDR1 is MGHDK and CDR2 SYGVNS.

The CDR3 loop is CASNGLFQETQYF. Here the CDR3 DNA reads TGCGCCAGCAATGGACTTTTCCAAGAGACCCAGTACTTC. The chain links TRBV10-2 to TRBJ2-5; weak D call: TRBD2 (5 bases). Germline V gene data show CDR1 as WSHSY and CDR2 as SAAADI. Trimming pared 7 bases from V and 1 base from J, leaving 10 bases between. This CDR3 contains 13 residues.

The chain employs TRBV4-2 and TRBJ2-2; 9 bases fit TRBD1. This CDR3 is 16 amino acids long. In germline, CDR1 is LGHNA, CDR2 YNFKEQ. V gave up 4 bases and J gave up 2 bases; unmatched junction bases: 5. The CDR3, as DNA: TGTGCCAGCAGCCGCGGACAGGGGCCTAACACCGGGGAGCTGTTTTTT. Translated: CASSRGQGPNTGELFF.

The chain combines TRBV5-1 with TRBJ2-1; possible D gene TRBD2, 6 bases. V was clipped by 4 bases and J by 9 bases, with 17 bases between them. The CDR3 loop spans 14 amino acids. Germline-derived CDR1 and CDR2 are SGHRS and YFSETQ. CDR3 DNA: TGCGCCAGCAGCCCGACTCCTGGGGGAGGTGAGCAGTTCTTC. Amino acid sequence: CASSPTPGGGEQFF. Using reference TRBV5-1 and TRBJ2-1 for the parts outside the CDR3, the full variable domain is KAGVTQTPRYLIKTRGQQVTLSCSPISGHRSVSWYQQTPGQGLQFLFEYFSETQRNKGNFPGRFSGRQFSNSRSEMNVSTLELGDSALYLCASSPTPGGGEQFFGPGTRLTVL.

V usage is TRBV15 and J usage is TRBJ1-5, with no clear D. This CDR3 has 14 amino acids. The V end lost 0 bases, the J end lost 4 bases, and 7 bases lay between the germline ends. Germline-derived CDR1 and CDR2 are LNHNV and YYDKDF (reference sequence). The DNA for the CDR3 is TGTGCCACCAGCAGAGACAGGTTAAATCAGCCCCAGCATTTT. Its translation: CATSRDRLNQPQHF. Full variable domain (missing parts from reference TRBV15 and TRBJ1-5): DAMVIQNPRYQVTQFGKPVTLSCSQTLNHNVMYWYQQKSSQAPKLLFHYYDKDFNNEADTPDNFQSRRPNTSFCFLDIRSPGLGDTAMYLCATSRDRLNQPQHFGDGTRLSIL.

The genes are TRBV19 and TRBJ1-5; D might be TRBD1 (6 bases). CDR1 is LNHDA and CDR2 is SQIVND in the germline V gene (reference sequence). The germline V and J ends were trimmed by 4 bases and 9 bases, with 13 bases remaining between them. This CDR3 is built from 13 residues. In nucleotides, the CDR3 is TGTGCCAGTAGTAGCTGGACAGAGCTGCCCCAGCATTTT. It encodes CASSSWTELPQHF. Full variable domain (remainder filled in from reference TRBV19 and TRBJ1-5): DGGITQSPKYLFRKEGQNVTLSCEQNLNHDAMYWYRQDPGQGLRLIYYSQIVNDFQKGDIAEGYSVSREKKESFPLTVTSAQKNPTAFYLCASSSWTELPQHFGDGTRLSIL.

V and J are TRBV19 and TRBJ1-1; D is possibly TRBD1 (6 bases). V lost 5 bases and J 6 bases, leaving 10 bases between the germline ends. This CDR3 contains 12 residues. Germline CDR1 is LNHDA and CDR2 is SQIVND (reference sequence). CDR3 in amino acids: CASSLPGAEAFF. The DNA for the CDR3 is TGTGCCAGTAGTTTACCAGGGGCTGAAGCTTTCTTT.

The chain couples TRBV7-2 to TRBJ2-7; 9 bases agree with TRBD2. The CDR3 is 18 amino acids. The V segment lost 2 bases and the J segment 6 bases; nucleotides outside the gene matches: 17. Germline loops: CDR1 SGHTA, CDR2 FQGNSA. CDR3 residues: CASSLSTASSGVLGEQYF. The CDR3 nucleotides are TGTGCCAGCAGCTTATCAACCGCCTCTAGCGGGGTTCTCGGCGAGCAGTACTTC.

V usage is TRBV7-2 and J usage is TRBJ1-2, with TRBD1 matching over 8 bases. Trimming at V came to 5 bases and at J to 4 bases, leaving 9 bases not matched to a gene. CDR3 size: 15 residues. The germline gives CDR1 SGHTA, CDR2 FQGNSA. The DNA for the CDR3 is TGTGCCAGCAGCCCCCAGGGGGCGGAAGTCTATGGCTACACCTTC. It yields the protein CASSPQGAEVYGYTF.

The rearrangement uses TRBV7-2 and TRBJ2-1; 10 positions match TRBD2. The V gene's germline CDR1 is SGHTA and CDR2 FQGNSA. V dropped 4 bases and J dropped 4; count of bases not matched to a gene: 16. The CDR3 covers 19 residues. CDR3 coding DNA: TGTGCCAGCAGCTCACCGACTGGTAGCGGGGGGACAAAATACAATGAGCAGTTCTTC. This encodes CASSSPTGSGGTKYNEQFF.

The chain has TRBV5-1 and TRBJ2-7; a possible D gene is TRBD1 (5 bases). The CDR3 sequence is 13 residues long. CDR1 SGHRS and CDR2 YFSETQ come from the germline V gene. With 0 bases removed from V and 2 bases from J, the gap between germline ends came to 6 bases. The CDR3 is CASSLDRTYEQYF. CDR3 in DNA: TGCGCCAGCAGCTTGGACAGGACCTACGAGCAGTACTTC.

The chain is built from TRBV5-4 and TRBJ1-6; 7 positions agree with TRBD1. J was trimmed by 8 bases and V by 3 bases; bases with no gene match: 8. The CDR3 totals 15 residues. Germline CDR1 is SGHNT and CDR2 is YYREEE (reference sequence). CDR3 residues: CASSYNRGWDSPLHF. CDR3 bases: TGTGCCAGCAGCTATAACAGGGGCTGGGATTCACCCCTCCACTTT. Drawing the rest from reference TRBV5-4 and TRBJ1-6, the complete variable domain is ETGVTQSPTHLIKTRGQQVTLRCSSQSGHNTVSWYQQALGQGPQFIFQYYREEENGRGNFPPRFSGLQFPNYSSELNVNALELDDSALYLCASSYNRGWDSPLHFGNGTRLTVT.

The chain combines TRBV4-3 with TRBJ1-4, with a possible D match to TRBD1 (5 bases). Looked up from germline, CDR1 is LGHNA and CDR2 is YSLEER. The germline V and J ends were trimmed by 0 bases and 4 bases, with 15 bases remaining between them. This CDR3 is built from 17 residues. CDR3 in amino acids: CASSQEPGRLVNEKLFF. The CDR3 DNA is TGCGCCAGCAGCCAAGAGCCAGGGAGGTTAGTTAATGAAAAACTGTTTTTT.

The CDR3 DNA follows: TGTGCCAGCAGCACCGACACATACAATGAGCAGTTCTTC. Translating gives CASSTDTYNEQFF. The chain joins TRBV6-2 or TRBV6-3 to TRBJ2-1; D remains unclear. Germline CDR1 and CDR2: MNHEY and SVGEGT. The CDR3 is 13 amino acids. V dropped 6 bases and J dropped 4 bases, with 10 bases sitting between them.

The J gene is TRBJ1-1, the V gene TRBV11-3; D might be TRBD1 (6 bases). CDR1 is SGHNT, CDR2 YENEEA, per germline. With 0 bases removed from V and 1 base from J, the gap between germline ends came to 9 bases. This CDR3 region has 15 residues. The CDR3 bases are TGTGCCAGCAGCTTAGATAGGGGACAGAACACTGAAGCTTTCTTT. This codes for CASSLDRGQNTEAFF.

In nucleotides, the CDR3 is TGTGCCAGCAGCTTATTTCGGACAGTCACTGAAGCTTTCTTT. Translation gives CASSLFRTVTEAFF. The chain carries TRBV7-2 and TRBJ1-1; perhaps TRBD1 as D (6 bases). The V gene's germline CDR1 is SGHTA and CDR2 FQGNSA. The CDR3 is 14 amino acids. The V and J ends lost 2 bases and 4 bases respectively, with 11 bases between them.

The sample holds one count of this clone. The V and J genes are TRBV30 and TRBJ2-3; 9 bases fit TRBD2. Germline CDR1 reads GTSNPN; CDR2 reads SVGIG (reference sequence). This CDR3 spans 14 amino acids. Trimming cost V 2 bases and J 6 bases; bases outside gene matches: 6. CDR3 in DNA: TGTGCCTGGAGTCCGACTAGCGGTGCTGATACGCAGTATTTT. This encodes CAWSPTSGADTQYF.

V and J are TRBV28 and TRBJ2-2; TRBD1 matches at 7 bases. The trim removed 8 bases at V and 7 bases at J, leaving 7 bases unmatched. The CDR3 consists of 13 residues. Germline-derived CDR1 and CDR2 are MDHEN and SYDVKM. CDR3 amino acids: CASQGGWSGELFF. The CDR3 coding sequence is TGTGCCAGCCAAGGGGGCTGGAGCGGGGAGCTGTTTTTT.

V gene TRBV6-5 combines with J gene TRBJ1-5, with 10 positions matching TRBD1. CDR1 and CDR2 (germline): MNHEY, SVGAGI. Trimming removed 7 bases from V and 6 bases from J; junction bases left unmatched: 9. The CDR3 is 15 amino acids. In DNA, the CDR3 is TGTGCCAGCACTACGACAGGGGGCGGTTTTCAGCCCCAGCATTTT. Translating gives CASTTTGGGFQPQHF.

The chain employs TRBV6-5 and TRBJ2-1, with TRBD2 matching 12 bases. The trim removed 6 bases at V and 5 bases at J, leaving 5 bases unmatched. Germline lookup yields CDR1 MNHEY and CDR2 SVGAGI. The CDR3 is made up of 15 amino acids. The CDR3 region has the DNA TGTGCCAGCAGCGACGGACTAGCGGGGAACAATGAGCAGTTCTTC. Translating it yields CASSDGLAGNNEQFF.